The sequence of this T cell receptor beta chain was determined in a study of shared clonotypes between healthy human individuals (dated by TCRdb to the early 2020s). At the level of the whole study: The cohort included three men and two women between 18 and 49 years of age. To increase sequencing depth and limit assay-specific biases, different laboratories used diverse techniques to prepare libraries and sequence TCR repertoires. To estimate repertoire size and how much clonotypes are shared between individuals, the study performed deep sequencing of blood TCR repertoires from a handful of healthy adults. Per donor, three plates each were used for CD4 naive and CD4 memory, two for CD8 naive, and one for CD8 memory. Each donor's leukapheresis produced roughly between roughly 0.9 and 8.9 billion PBMCs.

The donors were healthy, HIV-negative adults with no recently reported acute infections or vaccinations. Only Caucasian adults living in Nashville, Tennessee, USA were represented among the donors. CD4+ T cells were enriched through magnetic negative selection, after which naive cells were positively selected on CD45RA and the remaining negative fraction served as the memory subset. Blood was collected by leukapheresis, and PBMCs were isolated by Ficoll-Histopaque density gradient centrifugation and then cryopreserved in liquid nitrogen vapor phase. Analytical flow cytometry was used to check the purity and quantity of each magnetically sorted T cell population. From each sorted fraction, genomic DNA was isolated and quantified by UV absorbance on a Nanodrop 2000c. CDR1 and CDR2, looked up from the germline V gene, are SGHRS and YFSETQ. The CDR3, cysteine through phenylalanine, is 14 amino acids long. Only the CDR3 DNA is retained, 42 bases long and in frame from the first base. Trimming accounts for 2 bases at V and 8 bases at J, while the number of junction bases matched to no gene is 5.

As concerns this clone: This clone's antigen is unknown. Qualities for individual bases were not recorded, and no much larger clone is one base off.

Overall results and qualifications from the work: Estimated clonotype richness was generally larger for naive than for memory subsets. Pairwise subsampling indicated that sequencing depth was expected to affect the degree of clonotype sharing among donors. Across several donors, approximately 5% of naive CD4, approximately 3.5% of naive CD8, under 2.5% of memory CD4, and 0.4% of memory CD8 clonotypes were shared. Sampling was limited to blood, and TCR repertoires in tissue likely differ from TCR repertoires in blood. Because the study included only a small number of donors, the genetic and exposure-history diversity represented was limited. Compared with non-shared clonotypes, the clonotypes found in all four sorted-subset donors had higher generation probabilities. Incomplete sequencing was indicated by rarefaction of sorted-subset datasets, despite the large sequencing depth.

TCR CDR3 regions were amplified from genomic DNA by multiplex PCR using the deep immunoSEQ assay. Extracted genomic DNA from each cell subset was distributed evenly across all wells of several immunoSEQ 96-well plates, and each plate was treated as a replicate. For sorted subsets, approximately 0.2 ug of genomic DNA, equivalent to 25,000 to 35,000 T cell genomes, went into each replicate PCR. The purified libraries were quantified using a Qubit 3.0 fluorometer, sized with a Bioanalyzer 2100, and then quantified again using the KAPA Library Quantification kit. Each immunoSEQ 96-well plate was sequenced on its own single-read 150-cycle Illumina NextSeq 550 flow cell. The paper's data handling went like this. Because only junctional sequences without quality scores were contained in the immunoSEQ output, filtering matching that applied to full-length reads could not be performed. Sequences were annotated with PyIR, a Python wrapper for IgBLAST v1.9, using IMGT germline references to assign V/J genes and CDR3. Reads with weak V/J assignments (E-value above 1e-6), missing CDR3, stop codons, out-of-frame junctions, or ambiguous translated residues were removed. V3J clonotypes were defined as sequences sharing an identical inferred V gene, J gene, and CDR3 amino acid sequence. The percentage overlap between two repertoires was calculated by dividing the number of shared unique clonotypes by the size of the smaller repertoire. Repertoire richness was assessed with RTK rarefaction, the Chao1 estimator, and Recon v2.1 estimates of unobserved clonotypes. Generation probabilities were computed with OLGA for all TCRbeta clonotypes obtained by the gDNA method from a few donors. Sourced from immuneACCESS, this table was stored by TCRdb with only in-frame sequences that have V and J called. A share of the clones is absent; for the studies checked, an unresolved V gene accounts for under half, and the remainder has no known explanation. Clone size and the V and J calls come from that table; the DNA yielded D and trimming. In this sample the table shows roughly 760,000 clones, approximately 79% of which occur a single time. Clones ranked in the top ten supply less than 2% of the sample.

The rearranged segments are TRBV5-1 and TRBJ2-1; TRBD1 aligns with 9 central bases. The sequenced sample was memory CD4+ T cells sorted from blood. The meaning of the sample's cell subset or site label: CD45RA-negative fraction. This sequence originates from a woman aged 25 to 45 in good health. In nucleotide form, the sequence is TGCGCCAGCAGCTTCACAGGGGGCGGCGATGAGCAGTTCTTC. Protein translation: CASSFTGGGDEQFF.